Each of the 19 T cell receptor beta chains below was sequenced from the same sample in a study of CXCR3-negative and CXCR3-positive naive CD8 T cells. Study outcomes and limitations: CXCR3-positive naive cells carried more hydrophobic TRB CDR3s than CXCR3-negative naive cells did.

Libraries of TRB cDNA were made by 5' RACE and carried UMIs. TCRdb reprocessed the 5' RACE reads; each CDR3 protein has one entry and no DNA is given. The specimen's table records tens of thousands of distinct CDR3 sequences. No antigen has been assigned to these receptors. The source material was naive CXCR3+ CD8+ T cells from blood. Noted subset: CD45RO-CCR7+CD27+CD95- naive CD8+ T cells expressing CXCR3 (TNR3+). The receptors stem from a human donor in good health. Some clones in this sample may be carry-over from other donors' samples.

This chain uses TRBV5-1 with TRBJ2-1; TCRdb returns TRBD2, unconfirmable since there is no DNA. The germline V gene encodes CDR1 SGHRS and CDR2 YFSETQ. There are 15 residues in the CDR3. CDR3 sequence: CASKSEGPTYNEQFF.

V usage is TRBV20-1 and J usage is TRBJ2-7. The CDR3 spans 12 residues. Germline V CDR1 and CDR2: DFQATT, SNEGSKA (reference sequence). The chain's CDR3 is CSARQTEYEQYF.

The chain uses TRBV28 and TRBJ1-1; with no DNA, the TCRdb D assignment of TRBD1 cannot be verified. The V gene's germline CDR1 is MDHEN and CDR2 SYDVKM. This CDR3 region has 13 residues. The CDR3 protein is CAVKSRVYTEAFF. Looking up the rest from reference TRBV28 and TRBJ1-1 gives the full variable domain: DVKVTQSSRYLVKRTGEKVFLECVQDMDHENMFWYRQDPGLGLRLIYFSYDVKMKEKGDIPEGYSVSREKKERFSLILESASTNQTSMYLCAVKSRVYTEAFFGQGTRLTVV.

CDR3 sequence: CASSQSLGIPHEKLFF. The chain employs TRBV28 and TRBJ1-4. From germline, CDR1 is MDHEN and CDR2 SYDVKM. The CDR3 contains 16 residues.

This chain joins TRBV6-6 and TRBJ2-3; TCRdb's D call, TRBD1, is unchecked because there is no DNA. From germline, CDR1 is MNHNY and CDR2 SVGAGI (reference sequence). The CDR3 has 14 amino acids. The CDR3 reads CASSFNSRVDTQYF.

The chain couples TRBV12-3 or TRBV12-4 to TRBJ2-7; TCRdb outputs TRBD2, but without DNA this stays unchecked. This CDR3 is 14 amino acids long. CDR3 loop: CASSPDTRRDEQYF.

The V and J genes are TRBV6-1 and TRBJ1-6. Germline V CDR1 and CDR2: MNHNS, SASEGT. This CDR3 spans 14 amino acids. The CDR3 sequence: CARTAEGLNSPLHF.

The rearrangement links TRBV28 to TRBJ1-1; TCRdb outputs TRBD1, but without DNA this stays unchecked. Germline assignment: CDR1 MDHEN and CDR2 SYDVKM. The CDR3 spans 14 residues. CDR3 loop: CASSPDRGSTEAFF.

The CDR3 region is CATLGLVGEQFF. The chain uses TRBV24-1 and TRBJ2-1; TCRdb reports TRBD2, a call that lacks DNA to check it against. Germline CDR1 and CDR2: KGHDR and SFDVKD. This CDR3 has 12 amino acids.

The chain carries TRBV29-1 and TRBJ1-2; TCRdb lists TRBD1, though no DNA is available to test this call. CDR1 is SQVTM and CDR2 is ANQGSEA in the germline V gene. This CDR3 spans 12 amino acids. The CDR3: CSVGSPDYGYTF.

The gene calls are TRBV6-2 or TRBV6-3 and TRBJ2-5; absent DNA, TCRdb's TRBD2 call cannot be checked. Germline assignment: CDR1 MNHEY and CDR2 SVGEGT. There are 14 residues in the CDR3. CDR3 loop: CAITPGLASETQYF.

This chain connects TRBV6-5 to TRBJ1-5; absent DNA, TCRdb's TRBD1 call cannot be checked. Per the germline V gene, CDR1 is MNHEY and CDR2 is SVGAGI. The CDR3 covers 14 residues. The CDR3 loop is CASSIGQGNQPQHF.

V is TRBV27 and J is TRBJ2-1; the TRBD1 assignment by TCRdb is unverifiable without DNA. Germline V gives CDR1 MNHEY, CDR2 SMNVEV (reference sequence). This CDR3 is built from 14 residues. CDR3 region: CASSFEGVNNEQFF.

The chain employs TRBV11-2 and TRBJ2-7. From germline, CDR1 is SGHAT and CDR2 FQNNGV. The CDR3 has 15 residues. CDR3: CASSLGVVPSYEQYF. Supplemented by reference TRBV11-2 and TRBJ2-7, the full variable domain reads EAGVAQSPRYKIIEKRQSVAFWCNPISGHATLYWYQQILGQGPKLLIQFQNNGVVDDSQLPKDRFSAERLKGVDSTLKIQPAKLEDSAVYLCASSLGVVPSYEQYFGPGTRLTVT.

The chain combines TRBV28 with TRBJ2-1. This CDR3 has 13 amino acids. CDR1 is MDHEN, CDR2 SYDVKM, per germline. The CDR3 here is CASRDVAYNEQFF.

The chain has TRBV4-1 and TRBJ2-2; TCRdb calls TRBD1, which cannot be checked without DNA. Germline V gene sequence: CDR1 MGHRA, CDR2 YSYEKL. The CDR3 spans 16 residues. CDR3 region: CASSQAAGGDTGELFF.

J is TRBJ1-2 and V is TRBV15. This CDR3 has 11 residues. Germline V gene sequence: CDR1 LNHNV, CDR2 YYDKDF (reference sequence). CDR3 region: CATEELDGYTF.

The chain links TRBV12-3 or TRBV12-4 to TRBJ2-1; TCRdb selects TRBD2, and the lack of DNA leaves this call unchecked. This CDR3 spans 12 amino acids. The CDR3 spells CASSFLEDEQFF.

The rearrangement uses TRBV28 and TRBJ1-1; no DNA is available, so the TRBD1 call from TCRdb remains unchecked. Germline V CDR1 and CDR2: MDHEN, SYDVKM. The length of the CDR3 is 12 residues. The CDR3 here is CAIDRVNTEAFF.